These 3 T cell receptor beta chains were sequenced from one sample in a study of identical twins. TCRdb analysed the 5' RACE reads with MiXCR anew, one entry per CDR3 protein. The sample records fewer than 900,000 distinct CDR3 sequences, about 20% being singletons. This sample was shared with a second study, whose subject was T cells expressing NK-cell markers.

The source material was PBMCs. The receptors were sampled from a woman aged 18-29 years in good health.

The J gene is TRBJ2-2, the V gene TRBV6-1; 8 nucleotides match TRBD2. Germline assignment: CDR1 MNHNS and CDR2 SASEGT. There are 14 residues in the CDR3. Germline trimming cut 5 bases from V and 5 bases from J; bases unmatched to any gene: 4. This CDR3 reads CASSRLAGTGELFF. DNA of the CDR3: TGTGCCAGCAGTAGGCTAGCGGGTACCGGGGAGCTGTTTTTT.

The chain is built from TRBV3-1 and TRBJ2-3, with 9 bases aligning to TRBD2. Losses at the gene ends were 0 bases for V and 7 bases for J; bases not matched to a gene: 11. In germline, CDR1 is LGHDT, CDR2 YNNKEL (reference sequence). The CDR3 sequence is 17 residues long. The CDR3 DNA reads TGTGCCAGCAGCCAAGAACGGCGGGGGGGCCTTCGACATACGCAGTATTTT. The encoded protein is CASSQERRGGLRHTQYF.

This clonotype was detected a few times. The gene calls are TRBV20-1 and TRBJ2-7; 11 bases line up with TRBD2. The V gene's germline CDR1 is DFQATT and CDR2 SNEGSKA (reference sequence). V was pared by 5 bases and J by 6 bases, with 6 bases of the junction left unmatched. This CDR3 has 13 amino acids. The CDR3 DNA follows: TGCAGTGCTCAACTAGCGGGAGTTAGCGAGCAGTACTTC. It yields the protein CSAQLAGVSEQYF.